This T cell receptor (beta chain) was documented in a study of cytomegalovirus exposure and HLA in healthy donors. Profiled with immunoSEQ multiplex PCR; TCRdb holds only in-frame clones, not every one. Of roughly 300,000 clones in the sample, 88% were seen once. Sequencing was carried out using PBMCs. The receptor's source is a woman younger than 35 in good health and CMV-seronegative.

CDR3 amino acids: CASSLAGLGTYNEQFF. The DNA of the CDR3 is TGTGCCAGCAGTTTAGCGGGACTGGGTACCTACAATGAGCAGTTCTTC. The chain combines TRBV27 with TRBJ2-1; D is possibly TRBD2 (6 bases). The germline V gene encodes CDR1 MNHEY and CDR2 SMNVEV (reference sequence). V lost 2 bases and J 2 bases, leaving 13 bases between the germline ends. The CDR3 consists of 16 residues.